The following is a T cell receptor beta chain sequence with its context. Its antigen is currently unknown. Per the germline V gene, CDR1 is GTSNPN and CDR2 is SVGIG (reference sequence). V gave up 2 bases and J gave up 5 bases; unmatched junction bases: 10. This CDR3 has 16 residues. This record comes from a study of cytomegalovirus exposure and HLA in healthy donors. With 60 Vbeta and 13 Jbeta primers, the PCR was carried out. Sequencing used immunoSEQ multiplex PCR; TCRdb keeps in-frame clones, though not all of them. This table holds about 120,000 clones, 76% found once. Findings and limits, study-wide: When analyzed later, a missense DCLRE1C variant was found to be linked to TCR beta V- and J-gene trimming. Available immune exposure information covered CMV serostatus only.

The receptor was derived from a young man in good health and CMV-seropositive. The specimen sequenced was PBMCs. The chain uses TRBV30 and TRBJ1-5; 9 positions agree with TRBD1. CDR3 DNA: TGTGCCTGGAGTAGGGCGGGACAGGGTTTATATCAGCCCCAGCATTTT. It codes for CAWSRAGQGLYQPQHF.